The 19 T cell receptor beta chains reported below all come from one sample, sequenced in a study of T-cell memory formation after mild COVID-19. TCRdb fed the 5' RACE reads into MiXCR, producing one record per CDR3 protein. Of approximately 490,000 distinct CDR3 sequences listed, roughly 20% were seen once; the top ten hold about an eighth. Sequenced sample: PBMCs or a T cell subset sorted from them (not recorded which). Receptor source: an adult woman who had mild COVID-19 (a few samples of this study predate the infection). Cell type and time point are not known.

This chain joins TRBV10-3 and TRBJ2-3; D remains ambiguous. The length of the CDR3 is 14 residues. V dropped 2 bases and J dropped 4 bases, with 10 bases sitting between them. From germline, CDR1 is ENHRY and CDR2 SYGVKD. In DNA, the CDR3 is TGTGCCATCAGTGAGAGGGCTATCGCAGATACGCAGTATTTT. Its translation: CAISERAIADTQYF.

This chain joins TRBV15 and TRBJ1-5; no firm D call. Trimming took off 0 bases at V and 4 bases at J, with 10 bases between the two ends. The germline V gene has CDR1 LNHNV and CDR2 YYDKDF (reference sequence). The CDR3 sequence is 15 residues long. CDR3 protein: CATSRDLGSNQPQHF. In DNA form, the CDR3 reads TGTGCCACCAGCAGAGATTTGGGCAGTAATCAGCCCCAGCATTTT. Combining the CDR3 with reference TRBV15 and TRBJ1-5 gives the whole variable domain DAMVIQNPRYQVTQFGKPVTLSCSQTLNHNVMYWYQQKSSQAPKLLFHYYDKDFNNEADTPDNFQSRRPNTSFCFLDIRSPGLGDTAMYLCATSRDLGSNQPQHFGDGTRLSIL.

J is TRBJ1-1 and V is TRBV20-1; D is ambiguous. V was trimmed by 0 bases and J by 6 bases, leaving 8 bases between them. This CDR3 has 12 residues. Per the germline V gene, CDR1 is DFQATT and CDR2 is SNEGSKA (reference sequence). CDR3 sequence (DNA): TGCAGTGCTAGAGAAACGGTGGCTGAAGCTTTCTTT. It specifies CSARETVAEAFF.

The V call is TRBV5-1, the J call TRBJ2-1, with 11 bases aligning to TRBD2. The CDR3 has 15 amino acids. After removal of 7 bases from V and 3 bases from J, the junction contained 6 bases not matched to a gene. Germline CDR1 and CDR2: SGHRS and YFSETQ. CDR3 sequence: CASFPSGGFYNEQFF. The CDR3 DNA reads as TGCGCCAGCTTTCCTAGCGGGGGGTTCTACAATGAGCAGTTCTTC.

This clonotype was recorded only once. This chain uses TRBV7-6 with TRBJ2-3, with D perhaps TRBD1 (6 bases). This CDR3 is 14 amino acids long. CDR1 SGHVS and CDR2 FNYEAQ come from the germline V gene. Trimming stripped 3 bases from V and 7 bases from J, with 14 bases between. CDR3: CASSLGRGAYTQYF. The CDR3 coding sequence is TGTGCCAGCAGCTTGGGCAGGGGCGCATATACGCAGTATTTT.

This chain links TRBV20-1 with TRBJ1-1, with D unresolved. Between the trimmed V and J ends, which lost 2 bases and 2 bases, there was a span of 12 bases. CDR1 and CDR2 from the germline V gene are DFQATT and SNEGSKA (reference sequence). This CDR3 has 14 amino acids. Here the CDR3 DNA reads TGCAGTGCTAGAACGGCAGGCTACAACACTGAAGCTTTCTTT. Protein: CSARTAGYNTEAFF.

The CDR3 nucleotides read TGTGCCAGCAGCCAGACCGGGACAGGGAACTATGGCTACACCTTC. Protein: CASSQTGTGNYGYTF. V and J are TRBV4-2 and TRBJ1-2; 9 bases are shared with TRBD1. Germline assignment: CDR1 LGHNA and CDR2 YNFKEQ. CDR3 size: 15 residues. V was pared by 3 bases and J by 2 bases, with 4 bases of the junction left unmatched.

This clonotype was observed a handful of times. This chain links TRBV30 with TRBJ2-1, with D maybe TRBD2 (6 bases). The CDR3 consists of 13 residues. V was clipped by 3 bases and J by 6 bases, with 12 bases between them. Germline V gene data show CDR1 as GTSNPN and CDR2 as SVGIG (reference sequence). The CDR3 sequence is CAWRLPGGNEQFF. The CDR3 DNA sequence: TGTGCCTGGAGGCTGCCCGGGGGCAATGAGCAGTTCTTC.

This clonotype has a handful of counts. V gene TRBV20-1 combines with J gene TRBJ2-4; tentatively, D is TRBD1 or TRBD2 (5 bases each). CDR1 and CDR2 from the germline V gene are DFQATT and SNEGSKA (reference sequence). Trimming took 2 bases from V and 0 from J, leaving 8 bases between them. The CDR3 length is 14 residues. The CDR3 DNA follows: TGCAGTGCTAGAACAGGACTAGCCAAAAACATTCAGTACTTC. Protein product: CSARTGLAKNIQYF.

This clonotype was detected only a few times. This chain uses TRBV5-1 with TRBJ2-1; 7 nucleotides align to TRBD2. Germline V gene data show CDR1 as SGHRS and CDR2 as YFSETQ. CDR3 size: 15 residues. The V and J ends lost 4 bases and 5 bases, in that order; junction bases with no gene match: 9. The CDR3 loop is CASSPHGLGDNEQFF. The CDR3 DNA reads TGCGCCAGCAGCCCACACGGACTAGGGGACAATGAGCAGTTCTTC.

The gene calls are TRBV24-1 and TRBJ1-5; TRBD1 matches at 10 bases. V shed 4 bases, J shed 4 bases, and the junction held 9 bases outside the gene matches. The CDR3 sequence is 17 residues long. CDR1 and CDR2 (germline): KGHDR, SFDVKD. The chain's CDR3 is CATSDSYRDRGNQPQHF. CDR3 bases: TGTGCCACCAGTGACTCGTACCGGGACAGGGGTAATCAGCCCCAGCATTTT.

This clonotype was detected only a few times. The gene calls are TRBV7-9 and TRBJ2-1; the match to TRBD1 covers 7 bases. The CDR3 extends over 15 amino acids. Germline CDR1 SEHNR, CDR2 FQNEAQ (reference sequence). The V and J ends lost 1 base and 4 bases, in that order; junction bases with no gene match: 4. Here the CDR3 DNA reads TGTGCCAGCAGCTTAGAACAGGGGCTATACAATGAGCAGTTCTTC. As protein: CASSLEQGLYNEQFF.

This clonotype turned up a few times. The V call is TRBV7-6, the J call TRBJ2-1, with a tentative D call TRBD2 (5 bases). This CDR3 is 12 amino acids long. V was pared by 5 bases and J by 7 bases, with 9 bases between. Looked up from germline, CDR1 is SGHVS and CDR2 is FNYEAQ. Here the CDR3 reads CASSPRRNEQFF. The CDR3 bases are TGTGCCAGCAGCCCCCGGAGGAATGAGCAGTTCTTC.

This clonotype came up a few times. V gene TRBV4-3 combines with J gene TRBJ2-6; no firm D call. Trimming took 0 bases from V and 2 from J, leaving 8 bases between them. Germline V CDR1 and CDR2: LGHNA, YSLEER. The CDR3 loop spans 16 amino acids. The CDR3 region is CASSQDRTAGANVLTF. The CDR3 bases are TGCGCCAGCAGCCAAGATCGAACAGCTGGGGCCAACGTCCTGACTTTC.

The V call is TRBV29-1, the J call TRBJ1-2; TRBD1 aligns across 10 bases. Germline V gives CDR1 SQVTM, CDR2 ANQGSEA. Trimming cost V 1 base and J 4 bases; bases outside gene matches: 9. The CDR3 runs to 16 residues. The CDR3 protein is CSVEALGGQGPYGYTF. Written as DNA, the CDR3 is TGCAGCGTTGAAGCTCTTGGGGGACAGGGGCCCTATGGCTACACCTTC.

The sample holds a few counts of this clonotype. The CDR3 sequence is CASSEARTFPQETQYF. The CDR3 DNA sequence: TGTGCCAGCAGTGAGGCTCGGACATTTCCTCAAGAGACCCAGTACTTC. The chain couples TRBV6-1 to TRBJ2-5, with D possibly being TRBD1 (5 bases). Germline-derived CDR1 and CDR2 are MNHNS and SASEGT. The CDR3 is 16 residues long. Trimming shortened V by 3 bases and J by 2 bases, and 16 bases separated the two germline ends.

J is TRBJ1-5 and V is TRBV7-6; D gene ambiguous. The CDR3 sequence is 16 residues long. Germline loops: CDR1 SGHVS, CDR2 FNYEAQ. Trimming removed 5 bases from V and 3 bases from J, with 17 bases in between. CDR3 in amino acids: CASSPMDGGLNQPQHF. The CDR3 DNA reads as TGTGCCAGCAGCCCCATGGACGGTGGCCTCAATCAGCCCCAGCATTTT.

This clonotype appeared a few times. The V gene is TRBV3-1, the J gene TRBJ2-7, with D uncertain. The V end was cut by 5 bases, the J end by 6 bases, with 17 bases between. This CDR3 spans 14 amino acids. Germline V gene data show CDR1 as LGHDT and CDR2 as YNNKEL (reference sequence). In DNA form, the CDR3 reads TGTGCCAGCAGCTTTGTTGGGGAAACGCGCGAGCAGTACTTC. It encodes CASSFVGETREQYF.

This clonotype was seen a few times. The chain couples TRBV6-2 or TRBV6-3 to TRBJ2-6; D ambiguous. From germline, CDR1 is MNHEY and CDR2 SVGEGT. This CDR3 region has 15 residues. Trimming pared 3 bases from V and 1 base from J, leaving 7 bases between. The CDR3 region is CASSYLVSGANVLTF. CDR3 DNA: TGTGCCAGCAGTTATCTGGTGTCTGGGGCCAACGTCCTGACTTTC.